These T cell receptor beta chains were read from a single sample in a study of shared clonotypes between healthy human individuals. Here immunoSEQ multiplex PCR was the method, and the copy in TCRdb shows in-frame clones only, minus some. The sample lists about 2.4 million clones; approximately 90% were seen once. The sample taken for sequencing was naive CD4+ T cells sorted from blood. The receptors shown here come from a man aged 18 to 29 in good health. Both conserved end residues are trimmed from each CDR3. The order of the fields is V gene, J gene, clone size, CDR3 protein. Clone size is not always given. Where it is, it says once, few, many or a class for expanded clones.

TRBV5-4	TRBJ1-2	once	ASSLEAGGRSYGYT
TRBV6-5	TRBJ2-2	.	ASGNTGELF
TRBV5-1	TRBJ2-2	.	ASSGQAIGTNTGELF
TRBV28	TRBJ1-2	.	ASRTFMGSGGYT
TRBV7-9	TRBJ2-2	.	ASSGGQGGFGELF
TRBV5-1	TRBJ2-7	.	ASSLGPPSYEQY
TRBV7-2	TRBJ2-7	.	RGKGGIDYEQY
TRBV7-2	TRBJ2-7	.	ASSRTTGFGLYEQY
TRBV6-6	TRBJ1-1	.	ASNQLGSGNTEAF
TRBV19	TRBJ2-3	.	ATAQGRRTDTQY
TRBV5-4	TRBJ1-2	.	ASSSLDYGYT
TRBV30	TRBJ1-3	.	ASGEGGGGNTIY
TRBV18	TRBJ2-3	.	ASSPPTGGYQDTQY
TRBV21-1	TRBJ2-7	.	ASSKGTDSYEQY
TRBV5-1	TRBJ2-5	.	ASSFGGLQETQY
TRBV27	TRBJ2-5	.	ASSRQGARETQY
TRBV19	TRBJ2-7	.	ASSIRDEQY